The following is a T cell receptor (beta chain) sequence with its context. This sample is part of a study of shared clonotypes between healthy human individuals. Selected positively for CCR7 and CD45RO-negative, naive CD8 cells excluded terminally differentiated effector memory CD45RA+ cells. Sequencing used immunoSEQ multiplex PCR; TCRdb keeps in-frame clones, though not all of them. The sample lists hundreds of thousands of clones, approximately 90% occurring once. CDR3 size: 14 residues. Germline lookup yields CDR1 LNHDA and CDR2 SQIVND (reference sequence). Deletions cut 1 base from V and 5 bases from J, with 11 bases between.

The sequence derives from a young man in good health. This rearrangement joins TRBV19 to TRBJ2-5; D gene ambiguous. Source material: naive CD8+ T cells sorted from blood. The CDR3 nucleotides read TGTGCCAGTAGTATAGGGGAAGGAATGGAGACCCAGTACTTC. The encoded protein is CASSIGEGMETQYF.